This T cell receptor (beta chain) stems from a study of early T cells in non-severe SARS-CoV-2 infection. Study-level background: Chains were unpaired, as sequencing was done on bulk RNA from unsorted whole blood. Overall study findings and caveats: VDJdb matching, biased toward anti-spike CD8 responses, missed private and CD4 specificities.

Individually, cDNA molecules had unique molecular identifiers attached to them. TCRdb analysed the 5' RACE reads with MiXCR anew, one entry per CDR3 protein. This table has 35,000 to 45,000 distinct CDR3 sequences, approximately 6.6% appearing once. This clonotype was seen only a few times. Antigen specificity is unknown. V shed 4 bases, J shed 2 bases, and the junction held 4 bases outside the gene matches. The CDR3 runs 14 residues. Germline V CDR1 and CDR2: MGHRA, YSYEKL. The rearrangement uses TRBV4-1 and TRBJ1-1, with 7 bases fitting TRBD1. The receptor was derived from an adult who was a healthcare worker with PCR-confirmed SARS-CoV-2 infection or an uninfected control (not recorded which). The input for sequencing was whole blood, taken at baseline. DNA for the CDR3: TGCGCCAGCAGCCTCAGGGGGGGAAACACTGAAGCTTTCTTT. Residues: CASSLRGGNTEAFF.